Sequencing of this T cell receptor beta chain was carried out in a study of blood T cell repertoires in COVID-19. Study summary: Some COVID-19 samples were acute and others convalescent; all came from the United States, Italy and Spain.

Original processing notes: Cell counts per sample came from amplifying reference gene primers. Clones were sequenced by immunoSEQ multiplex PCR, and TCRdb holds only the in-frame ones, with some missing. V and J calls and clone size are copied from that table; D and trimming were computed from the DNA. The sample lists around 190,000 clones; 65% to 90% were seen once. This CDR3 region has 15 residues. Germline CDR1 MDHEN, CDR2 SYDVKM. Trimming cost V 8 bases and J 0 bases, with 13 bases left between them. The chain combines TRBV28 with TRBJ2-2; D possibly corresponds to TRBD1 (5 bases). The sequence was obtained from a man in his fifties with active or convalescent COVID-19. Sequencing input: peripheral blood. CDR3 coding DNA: TGTGCCAGCGAAGTTACAGGCCCGAACACCGGGGAGCTGTTTTTT. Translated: CASEVTGPNTGELFF.